The 2 T cell receptor beta chains in this list originate from one sample, sequenced in a study of blood T cell repertoires in COVID-19. Measured with immunoSEQ multiplex PCR; TCRdb has only the in-frame clones, and not every one. The sample includes 250,000 or so clones, about nine tenths of them seen just once. Specimen: peripheral blood. These receptors all come from a woman younger than 45 with COVID-19, enrolled during active disease.

The J gene is TRBJ2-3, the V gene TRBV5-1; 7 bases are shared with TRBD2. Germline trimming cut 0 bases from V and 3 bases from J; bases unmatched to any gene: 7. Germline CDR1 SGHRS, CDR2 YFSETQ. The CDR3 runs to 16 residues. The CDR3 loop is CASSLGTGGSTDTQYF. In DNA form, the CDR3 reads TGCGCCAGCAGCTTGGGAACGGGGGGTAGTACAGATACGCAGTATTTT.

The chain carries TRBV30 and TRBJ2-3, with TRBD2 matching over 12 bases. CDR3 size: 16 residues. Germline loops: CDR1 GTSNPN, CDR2 SVGIG (reference sequence). Trimming at V came to 7 bases and at J to 2 bases, leaving 10 bases not matched to a gene. CDR3 sequence: CASTSGRSLSTDTQYF. The CDR3 nucleotides read TGTGCCTCCACTAGCGGGAGGTCGTTGTCCACAGATACGCAGTATTTT.